The present T cell receptor beta chain was sequenced within a study of control samples from healthy donors and cancer patients. The trim removed 0 bases at V and 2 bases at J, leaving 1 base unmatched. The CDR3 has 16 residues. Per germline, CDR1 MNHEY and CDR2 SVGAGI. The table came from immunoSEQ multiplex PCR; TCRdb's copy has only in-frame clones and leaves some out. The sample yields about 130,000 clones, roughly 90% seen once. Material for sequencing was blood. This receptor was obtained from a woman in her fifties or sixties in good health. The V call is TRBV6-5, the J call TRBJ2-5; TRBD2 aligns across 12 bases. CDR3 protein: CASSYSLAGGQETQYF. The DNA for the CDR3 is TGTGCCAGCAGTTACTCCCTAGCGGGGGGGCAAGAGACCCAGTACTTC.